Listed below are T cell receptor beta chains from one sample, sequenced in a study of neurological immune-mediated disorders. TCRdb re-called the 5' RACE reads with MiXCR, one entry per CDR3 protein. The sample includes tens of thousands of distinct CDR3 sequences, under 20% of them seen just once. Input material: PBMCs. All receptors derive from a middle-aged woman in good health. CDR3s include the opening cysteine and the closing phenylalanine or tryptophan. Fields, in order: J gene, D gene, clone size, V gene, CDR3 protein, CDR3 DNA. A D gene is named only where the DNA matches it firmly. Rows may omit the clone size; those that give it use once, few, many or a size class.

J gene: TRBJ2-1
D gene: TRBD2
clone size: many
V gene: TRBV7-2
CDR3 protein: CASSRGLAGTPSYNEQFF
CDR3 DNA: TGTGCCAGCAGCCGGGGACTAGCGGGGACGCCCTCCTACAATGAGCAGTTCTTC

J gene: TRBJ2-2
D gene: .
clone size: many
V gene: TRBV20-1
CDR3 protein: CSARVGNTGELFF
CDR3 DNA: TGCAGTGCTAGAGTCGGGAACACCGGGGAGCTGTTTTTT

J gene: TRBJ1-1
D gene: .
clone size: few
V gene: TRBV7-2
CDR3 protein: CASSLTLNTEAFF
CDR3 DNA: TGTGCCAGCAGCTTGACCTTGAACACTGAAGCTTTCTTT

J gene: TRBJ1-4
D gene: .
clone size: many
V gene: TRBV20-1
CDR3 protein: CSAVTGTNEKLFF
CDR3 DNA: TGCAGTGCTGTGACTGGAACTAATGAAAAACTGTTTTTT

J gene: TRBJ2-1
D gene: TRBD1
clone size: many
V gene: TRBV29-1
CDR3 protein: CSVLNGEDRGNEQFF
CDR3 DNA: TGCAGCGTTCTAAATGGTGAAGACAGGGGAAATGAGCAGTTCTTC

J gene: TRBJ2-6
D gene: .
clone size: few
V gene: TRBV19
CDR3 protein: CASSTTGANVLTF
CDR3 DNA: TGTGCCAGTAGTACAACCGGGGCCAACGTCCTGACTTTC

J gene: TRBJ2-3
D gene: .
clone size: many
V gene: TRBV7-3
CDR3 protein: CASSSALSGQKYF
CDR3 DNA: TGTGCCAGCAGCTCCGCTCTGAGCGGGCAGAAGTATTTT

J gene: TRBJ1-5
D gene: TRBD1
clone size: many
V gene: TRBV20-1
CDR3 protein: CSASPGDRGNQPQHF
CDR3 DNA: TGCAGTGCTAGTCCGGGGGACAGGGGAAATCAGCCCCAGCATTTT

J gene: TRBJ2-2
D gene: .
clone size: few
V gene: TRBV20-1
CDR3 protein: CSAVRAQGAGELFF
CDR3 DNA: TGCAGTGCCGTCCGAGCTCAGGGTGCCGGGGAGCTGTTTTTT

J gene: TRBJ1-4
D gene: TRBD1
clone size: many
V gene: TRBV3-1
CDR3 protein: CASSPLRGDGEKLFF
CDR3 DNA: TGTGCCAGCAGCCCCCTCAGGGGGGATGGAGAAAAACTGTTTTTT

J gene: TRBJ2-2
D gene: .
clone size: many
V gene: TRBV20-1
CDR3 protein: CSAPDSTGELFF
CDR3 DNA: TGCAGTGCTCCGGACAGCACCGGGGAGCTGTTTTTT

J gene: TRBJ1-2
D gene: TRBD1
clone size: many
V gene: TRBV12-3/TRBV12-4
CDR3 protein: CASSPPPGTGAHLQYGYTF
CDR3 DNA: TGTGCCAGCAGTCCCCCGCCCGGGACAGGGGCTCACTTACAATATGGCTACACCTTC

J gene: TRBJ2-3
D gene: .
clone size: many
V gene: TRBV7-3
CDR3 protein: CASSLKRGDTQYF
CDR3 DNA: TGTGCCAGCAGCTTAAAACGGGGGGATACGCAGTATTTT

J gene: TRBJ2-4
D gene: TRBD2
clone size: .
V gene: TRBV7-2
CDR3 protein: CASSSVLALAKNIQYF
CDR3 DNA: TGTGCCAGCAGCTCAGTACTAGCGTTAGCCAAAAACATTCAGTACTTC

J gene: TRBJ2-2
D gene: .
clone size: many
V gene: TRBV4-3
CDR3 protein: CASSPGTLNTGELFF
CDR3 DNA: TGCGCCAGCAGCCCCGGGACTTTGAACACCGGGGAGCTGTTTTTT

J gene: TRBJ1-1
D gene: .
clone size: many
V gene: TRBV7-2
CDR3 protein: CASMEWGGTEAFF
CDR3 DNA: TGTGCCAGCATGGAGTGGGGAGGCACTGAAGCTTTCTTT

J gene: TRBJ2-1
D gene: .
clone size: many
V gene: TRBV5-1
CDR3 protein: CASSWQPGPYNEQFF
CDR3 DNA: TGCGCCAGCAGTTGGCAGCCTGGGCCCTACAATGAGCAGTTCTTC

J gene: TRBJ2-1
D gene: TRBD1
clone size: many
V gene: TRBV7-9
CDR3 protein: CASSSTRDRVHYNEQFF
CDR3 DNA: TGTGCCAGCAGCTCAACGCGAGACAGGGTCCACTACAATGAGCAGTTCTTC

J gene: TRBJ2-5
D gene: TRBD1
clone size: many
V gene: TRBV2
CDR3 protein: CASGTEQETQYF
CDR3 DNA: TGTGCCAGCGGGACAGAGCAAGAGACCCAGTACTTC

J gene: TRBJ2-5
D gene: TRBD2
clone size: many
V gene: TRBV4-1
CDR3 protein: CASSLLRSSGGASETQYF
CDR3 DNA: TGCGCCAGCAGCCTCCTGCGATCTAGCGGGGGGGCAAGCGAGACCCAGTACTTC

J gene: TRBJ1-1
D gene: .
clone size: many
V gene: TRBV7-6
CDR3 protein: CASSPSPGRTDREAFF
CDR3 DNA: TGTGCCAGCAGCCCAAGTCCGGGACGGACGGATAGGGAAGCTTTCTTT

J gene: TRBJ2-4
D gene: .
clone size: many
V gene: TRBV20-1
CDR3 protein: CSARVDVKNIQYF
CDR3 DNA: TGCAGTGCTAGAGTGGATGTCAAAAACATTCAGTACTTC

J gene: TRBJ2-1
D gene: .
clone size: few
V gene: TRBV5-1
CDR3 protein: CASSSGGVGYEQFF
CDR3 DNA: TGCGCCAGCAGCTCCGGAGGGGTCGGGTATGAGCAGTTCTTC

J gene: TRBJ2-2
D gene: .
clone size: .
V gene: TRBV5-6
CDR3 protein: CASRRPRGGELFF
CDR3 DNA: TGTGCCAGCAGACGACCCCGAGGCGGGGAGCTGTTTTTT

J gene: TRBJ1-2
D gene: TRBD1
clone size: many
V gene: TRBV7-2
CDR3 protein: CASTLDRGQDYGYTF
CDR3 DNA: TGTGCCAGCACCCTAGACAGGGGGCAAGACTATGGCTACACCTTC

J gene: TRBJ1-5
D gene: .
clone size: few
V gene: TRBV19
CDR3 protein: CAAGGADSPQHF
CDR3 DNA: TGTGCCGCCGGGGGAGCGGATAGTCCCCAGCATTTT

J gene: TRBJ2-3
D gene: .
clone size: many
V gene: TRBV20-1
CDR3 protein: CSARERLTDTQYF
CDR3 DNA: TGCAGTGCTAGAGAACGGCTCACAGATACGCAGTATTTT

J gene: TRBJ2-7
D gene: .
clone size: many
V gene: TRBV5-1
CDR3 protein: CASSLASLSYEQYF
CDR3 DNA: TGCGCCAGCAGCTTGGCCAGCTTATCCTACGAGCAGTACTTC

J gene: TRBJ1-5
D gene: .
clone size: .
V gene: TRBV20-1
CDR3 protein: CSATSGNQPQHF
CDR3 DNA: TGCAGTGCTACCTCGGGGAATCAGCCCCAGCATTTT

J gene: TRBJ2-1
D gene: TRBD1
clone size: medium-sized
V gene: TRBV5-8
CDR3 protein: CASSRDSLSSYNEQFF
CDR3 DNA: TGTGCCAGCAGCCGGGACAGCCTGAGCTCCTACAATGAGCAGTTCTTC

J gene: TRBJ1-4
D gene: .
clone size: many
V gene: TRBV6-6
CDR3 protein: CASSWRSRSEKLFF
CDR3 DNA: TGTGCCAGCAGTTGGCGGAGTAGGAGTGAAAAACTGTTTTTT

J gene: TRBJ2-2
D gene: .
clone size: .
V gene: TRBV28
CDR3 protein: CASSLAGLNTGELFF
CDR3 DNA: TGTGCCAGCAGTTTGGCAGGGCTCAACACCGGGGAGCTGTTTTTT

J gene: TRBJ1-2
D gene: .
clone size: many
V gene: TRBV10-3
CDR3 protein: CAISERREANYGYTF
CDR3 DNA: TGTGCCATCAGTGAGAGGAGGGAAGCTAACTATGGCTACACCTTC

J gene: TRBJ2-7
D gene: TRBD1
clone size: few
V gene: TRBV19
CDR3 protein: CASSRDRGAYEQYF
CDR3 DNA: TGTGCCAGTAGTAGGGACAGGGGAGCCTACGAGCAGTACTTC

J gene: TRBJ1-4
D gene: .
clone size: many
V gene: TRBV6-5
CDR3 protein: CASSPTSRKEKLFF
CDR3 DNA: TGTGCCAGCAGCCCTACATCGAGGAAAGAAAAACTGTTTTTT

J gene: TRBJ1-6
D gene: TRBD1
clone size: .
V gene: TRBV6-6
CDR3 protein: CASSYGTGGSPLHF
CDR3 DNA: TGTGCCAGCAGTTATGGGACAGGGGGTTCACCCCTCCACTTT

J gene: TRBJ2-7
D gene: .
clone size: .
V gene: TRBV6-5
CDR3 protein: CASSRDAGLEQYF
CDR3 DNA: TGTGCCAGCAGTCGGGACGCAGGGTTGGAGCAGTACTTC

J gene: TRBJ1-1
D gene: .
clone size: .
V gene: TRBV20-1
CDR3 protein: CSARDLRLNTEAFF
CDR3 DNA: TGCAGTGCTAGAGATCTCAGATTGAACACTGAAGCTTTCTTT

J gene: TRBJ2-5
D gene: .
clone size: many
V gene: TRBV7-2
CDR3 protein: CASSLEGGRTGAETQYF
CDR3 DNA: TGTGCCAGCAGCTTAGAGGGGGGGCGAACGGGCGCAGAGACCCAGTACTTC

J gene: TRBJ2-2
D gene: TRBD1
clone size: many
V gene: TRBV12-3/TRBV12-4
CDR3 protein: CASSLEGQGGGELFF
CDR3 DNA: TGTGCCAGCAGTCTCGAAGGACAGGGGGGCGGGGAGCTGTTTTTT

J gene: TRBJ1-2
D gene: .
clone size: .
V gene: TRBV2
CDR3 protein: CASSDSGGNRGYTF
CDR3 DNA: TGTGCCAGCAGTGATTCGGGGGGCAATAGGGGCTACACCTTC

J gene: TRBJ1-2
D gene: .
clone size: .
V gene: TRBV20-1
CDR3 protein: CSARDLRDASMGYTF
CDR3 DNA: TGCAGTGCTAGAGATCTCCGGGACGCCTCGATGGGCTACACCTTC

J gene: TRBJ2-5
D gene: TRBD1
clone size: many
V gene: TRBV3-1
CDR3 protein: CASSQPGGSRETQYF
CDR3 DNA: TGTGCCAGCAGCCAGCCAGGGGGCTCGCGGGAGACCCAGTACTTC

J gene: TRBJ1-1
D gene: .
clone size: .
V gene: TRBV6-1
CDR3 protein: CASSEGTDMNTEAFF
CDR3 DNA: TGTGCCAGCAGTGAAGGGACAGATATGAACACTGAAGCTTTCTTT

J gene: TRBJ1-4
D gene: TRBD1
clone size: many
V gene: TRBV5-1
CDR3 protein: CASSETGGVEKLFF
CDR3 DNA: TGCGCCAGCAGCGAAACAGGGGGCGTTGAAAAACTGTTTTTT

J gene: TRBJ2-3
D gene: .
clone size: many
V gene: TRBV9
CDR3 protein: CASSVASGTDTQYF
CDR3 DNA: TGTGCCAGCAGCGTAGCTAGCGGCACAGATACGCAGTATTTT

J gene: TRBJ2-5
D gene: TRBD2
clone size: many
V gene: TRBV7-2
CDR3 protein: CASSRSSGGETQYF
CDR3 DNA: TGTGCCAGCAGCCGATCTAGCGGGGGTGAGACCCAGTACTTC

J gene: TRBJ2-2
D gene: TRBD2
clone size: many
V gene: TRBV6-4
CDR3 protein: CASSPGRGDTGELFF
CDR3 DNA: TGTGCCAGCAGCCCCGGGAGGGGGGACACCGGGGAGCTGTTTTTT

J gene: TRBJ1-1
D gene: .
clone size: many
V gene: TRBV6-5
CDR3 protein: CASSAMQGEEAFF
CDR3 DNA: TGTGCCAGCAGTGCCATGCAGGGCGAGGAAGCTTTCTTT

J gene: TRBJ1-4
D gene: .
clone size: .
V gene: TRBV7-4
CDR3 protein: CSSSPRGWTEKLFF
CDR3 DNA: TGTTCCAGCAGCCCCCGGGGTTGGACTGAAAAACTGTTTTTT

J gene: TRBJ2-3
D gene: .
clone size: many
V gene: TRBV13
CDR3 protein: CASSRVPSSTDTQYF
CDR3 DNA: TGTGCCAGCAGCCGCGTCCCTTCTAGCACAGATACGCAGTATTTT

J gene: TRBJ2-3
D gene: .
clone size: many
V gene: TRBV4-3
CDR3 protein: CASSLLPGGDTQYF
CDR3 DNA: TGCGCCAGCAGCCTCCTACCCGGCGGGGATACGCAGTATTTT

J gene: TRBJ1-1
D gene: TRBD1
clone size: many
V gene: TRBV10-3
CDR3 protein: CATLRAGGTEAFF
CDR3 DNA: TGTGCCACCCTTAGGGCAGGGGGCACTGAAGCTTTCTTT

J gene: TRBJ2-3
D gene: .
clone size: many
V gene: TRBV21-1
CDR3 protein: CASSKATPSSTDTQYF
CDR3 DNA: TGTGCCAGCAGCAAAGCGACACCCTCTAGCACAGATACGCAGTATTTT

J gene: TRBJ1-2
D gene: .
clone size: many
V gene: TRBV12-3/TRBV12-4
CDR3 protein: CASSQKAIGGYTF
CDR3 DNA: TGTGCCAGCAGTCAAAAGGCGATCGGTGGCTACACCTTC

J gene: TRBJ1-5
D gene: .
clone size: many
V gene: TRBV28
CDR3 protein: CASSGEDQPQHF
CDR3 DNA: TGTGCCAGCAGCGGGGAGGATCAGCCCCAGCATTTT

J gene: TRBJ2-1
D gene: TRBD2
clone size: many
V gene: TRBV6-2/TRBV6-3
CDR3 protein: CASSYGGPGGNEQFF
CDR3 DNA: TGTGCCAGCAGTTACGGAGGCCCGGGGGGGAATGAGCAGTTCTTC

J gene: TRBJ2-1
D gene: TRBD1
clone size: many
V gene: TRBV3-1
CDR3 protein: CASSQLGGYEQFF
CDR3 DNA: TGTGCCAGCAGCCAACTAGGGGGCTATGAGCAGTTCTTC

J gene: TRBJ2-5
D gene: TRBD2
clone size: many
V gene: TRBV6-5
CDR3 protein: CASSYSSQRGGLPKTQYF
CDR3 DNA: TGTGCCAGCAGTTACTCGTCCCAGCGGGGGGGCCTGCCGAAGACCCAGTACTTC

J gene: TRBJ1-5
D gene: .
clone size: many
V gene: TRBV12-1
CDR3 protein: CASSGFEQPQHF
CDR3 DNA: TGTGCCAGCAGCGGCTTTGAACAGCCCCAGCATTTT